The 32 T cell receptor beta chains given below trace back to one sample, sequenced in a study of blood T cell repertoires in COVID-19. Repertoires were generated with immunoSEQ multiplex PCR, while TCRdb's copy carries only in-frame clones and drops some. The sample holds tens of thousands of clones, 84% seen once. The specimen sequenced was peripheral blood. Receptors originate from a man between 65 and 80 years old with active COVID-19.

The chain recombines TRBV5-1 with TRBJ1-4, with TRBD1 as a possible D gene (6 bases). The CDR3 is 16 amino acids. CDR1 is SGHRS and CDR2 is YFSETQ in the germline V gene. V lost 4 bases to trimming and J lost 2 bases, with 15 bases between them. CDR3 region: CASSPNKGVTNEKLFF. CDR3 coding DNA: TGCGCCAGCAGCCCTAATAAGGGGGTCACTAATGAAAAACTGTTTTTT.

This chain links TRBV7-8 with TRBJ2-1, with 10 nucleotides matching TRBD2. This CDR3 contains 18 residues. V gave up 1 base and J gave up 9 bases; unmatched junction bases: 15. From germline, CDR1 is SGHVS and CDR2 FQNEAQ. The CDR3 is CASSLVVRVAGGQSEQFF. In DNA form, the CDR3 reads TGTGCCAGCAGCTTAGTAGTAAGGGTAGCGGGGGGCCAGAGTGAGCAGTTCTTC.

V is TRBV6-5 and J is TRBJ2-4; 7 bases map to TRBD1. Unmatched junction bases numbered 7, after V lost 7 bases and J lost 1 base. The CDR3 extends over 15 amino acids. Germline assignment: CDR1 MNHEY and CDR2 SVGAGI. Written as DNA, the CDR3 is TGTGCCAGCATCTCCGGGACAGCTGCCAAAAACATTCAGTACTTC. Its translation: CASISGTAAKNIQYF.

This clone is categorized as medium-sized. The genes are TRBV6-4 and TRBJ2-1; TRBD1 matches at 7 bases. Germline V lookup: CDR1 MRHNA, CDR2 SNTAGT. V shed 3 bases and J 9 bases; nucleotides not matched to a gene: 8. CDR3 size: 14 residues. CDR3 nucleotide sequence: TGTGCCAGCAGTGAAGGGACAGCCCCGGGTGAGCAGTTCTTC. It encodes CASSEGTAPGEQFF.

This clone showed up just a few times. The J gene is TRBJ2-7, the V gene TRBV28, with a weak D call TRBD1 (6 bases). The CDR3 is 13 residues long. Trimming cost V 7 bases and J 6 bases, with 16 bases left between them. Germline V gene data show CDR1 as MDHEN and CDR2 as SYDVKM. CDR3 loop: CASTRRGSLEQYF. CDR3 bases: TGTGCCAGCACCCGAAGGGGGTCTCTCGAGCAGTACTTC.

In this sample, this clone turned up a few times. The V gene is TRBV7-7, the J gene TRBJ2-2, with 9 nucleotides matching TRBD1. The V gene's germline CDR1 is SSHAT and CDR2 FNYEAQ (reference sequence). Trimming at V came to 4 bases and at J to 2 bases, leaving 2 bases not matched to a gene. The CDR3 length is 15 residues. The CDR3 bases are TGTGCCAGCAGCTCGGGACAGGGTAACACCGGGGAGCTGTTTTTT. It is translated as CASSSGQGNTGELFF.

This rearrangement joins TRBV2 to TRBJ2-1; D might be TRBD1 (6 bases). Germline V lookup: CDR1 SNHLY, CDR2 FYNNEI. Trimming pared 2 bases from V and 9 bases from J, leaving 14 bases between. CDR3 size: 14 residues. The chain's CDR3 is CASSEQGTLIEQFF. The DNA of the CDR3 is TGTGCCAGCAGTGAACAGGGGACGCTTATTGAGCAGTTCTTC.

The chain is built from TRBV3-1 (or the pseudogene TRBV3-2) and TRBJ2-1; weak D call: TRBD2 (6 bases). CDR1 and CDR2 (germline): LGHDT, YNNKEL (reference sequence). Trimming removed 1 base from V and 9 bases from J, with 10 bases in between. The CDR3 consists of 13 residues. Here the CDR3 DNA reads TGTGCCAGCAGCCAAGGGGGCGGGGTTGAGCAGTTCTTC. Residues: CASSQGGGVEQFF.

The chain joins TRBV4-3 to TRBJ2-7; 8 positions agree with TRBD2. The CDR3 length is 15 residues. With V trimmed by 4 bases and J by 0 bases, 5 bases remained unmatched. Germline loops: CDR1 LGHNA, CDR2 YSLEER. This CDR3 reads CASSRVAGPSYEQYF. The CDR3 coding sequence is TGCGCCAGCAGCCGAGTAGCGGGGCCCTCCTACGAGCAGTACTTC.

The chain joins TRBV7-3 to TRBJ2-2; TRBD2 aligns across 8 bases. The CDR3 totals 17 residues. With 2 bases clipped from V and 7 bases from J, the junction kept 12 bases outside the gene matches. CDR1 is SGHTA, CDR2 FQGTGA, per germline. The CDR3 nucleotides are TGTGCCAGCAGCTTAGCTTACGGGACTAGGGCCGGCGGGGAGCTGTTTTTT. This codes for CASSLAYGTRAGGELFF.

This clone was seen just once. This chain uses TRBV10-2 with TRBJ2-5, with 7 bases fitting TRBD2. The CDR3 runs 14 residues. V gave up 0 bases and J gave up 5 bases; unmatched junction bases: 3. The germline gives CDR1 WSHSY, CDR2 SAAADI. Here the CDR3 DNA reads TGCGCCAGCAGTGAGTCGAACGGGGGGGAGACCCAGTACTTC. Amino acids: CASSESNGGETQYF.

V and J are TRBV6-4 and TRBJ1-5, with D maybe TRBD1 (6 bases). Trimming left V 6 bases short and J 5 bases short, with 14 bases between. CDR3 length: 14 residues. Germline V gene data show CDR1 as MRHNA and CDR2 as SNTAGT. The DNA for the CDR3 is TGTGCCAGCAGCCCTCGGGACACCTATCAGCCCCAGCATTTT. Protein product: CASSPRDTYQPQHF.

The chain carries TRBV5-6 and TRBJ2-3; D is perhaps TRBD1 (5 bases). The V gene's germline CDR1 is SGHDT and CDR2 YYEEEE. The CDR3 has 13 amino acids. The V end was cut by 0 bases, the J end by 4 bases, with 6 bases between. This chain's CDR3 is CASSLGQSDTQYF. The CDR3 DNA sequence: TGTGCCAGCAGCTTGGGACAGTCAGATACGCAGTATTTT.

The genes are TRBV5-4 and TRBJ2-7; 8 bases fit TRBD2. J gave up 1 base and V 6 bases, and 9 bases lay outside the gene matches. Germline CDR1 reads SGHNT; CDR2 reads YYREEE (reference sequence). The CDR3 contains 15 residues. CDR3 protein: CASTQGLAGSYEQYF. In DNA form, the CDR3 reads TGTGCCAGCACCCAGGGTTTAGCGGGGTCCTACGAGCAGTACTTC.

The chain employs TRBV11-1 and TRBJ2-7; 8 nucleotides match TRBD1. The CDR3 length is 15 residues. Germline V gene data show CDR1 as SGHAT and CDR2 as FQDESV (reference sequence). V shed 6 bases, J shed 2 bases, and the junction held 9 bases outside the gene matches. CDR3 DNA: TGTGCCAGCAGGTCCAACACAGGGGGTACCTACGAGCAGTACTTC. Its protein is CASRSNTGGTYEQYF. Full variable domain (outside the CDR3, taken from reference TRBV11-1 and TRBJ2-7): EAEVAQSPRYKITEKSQAVAFWCDPISGHATLYWYRQILGQGPELLVQFQDESVVDDSQLPKDRFSAERLKGVDSTLKIQPAELGDSAMYLCASRSNTGGTYEQYFGPGTRLTVT.

This clone was observed a single time. The chain employs TRBV12-3 or TRBV12-4 and TRBJ1-1; D uncertain. The CDR3 is made up of 12 amino acids. The V end lost 7 bases, the J end lost 4 bases, and 10 bases lay between the germline ends. The chain's CDR3 is CASMGAGTEAFF. Written as DNA, the CDR3 is TGTGCCAGCATGGGCGCAGGCACTGAAGCTTTCTTT.

The chain recombines TRBV5-1 with TRBJ2-2; TRBD1 is a possible D gene (5 bases). V was cut by 0 bases and J by 0 bases, with 6 bases left in between. This CDR3 region has 15 residues. CDR1 SGHRS and CDR2 YFSETQ come from the germline V gene. The CDR3 here is CASSLDRPNTGELFF. For the CDR3, the DNA is TGCGCCAGCAGCTTGGACAGGCCGAACACCGGGGAGCTGTTTTTT.

This chain connects TRBV5-1 to TRBJ2-7, with 9 nucleotides matching TRBD2. CDR3 length equals 17 residues. The trim removed 4 bases at V and 2 bases at J, leaving 13 bases unmatched. Germline V gives CDR1 SGHRS, CDR2 YFSETQ. CDR3 nucleotides: TGCGCCAGCAGCCGATCCCGCGCGGGAGGGAACCCCTACGAGCAGTACTTC. Encoded protein: CASSRSRAGGNPYEQYF.

V is TRBV28 and J is TRBJ1-2; D is ambiguous. Trimming cost V 5 bases and J 5 bases, with 9 bases left between them. This CDR3 has 12 residues. The germline CDR1 and CDR2 sequences are MDHEN and SYDVKM. CDR3 loop: CASSPTEYGYTF. CDR3 DNA sequence: TGTGCCAGCAGTCCAACAGAATATGGCTACACCTTC.

CDR3 region: CASGGGQGGELFF. CDR3 DNA sequence: TGTGCCTCGGGGGGGGGCCAAGGCGGGGAGCTGTTTTTT. The J gene is TRBJ2-2, the V gene TRBV5-4, with TRBD2 matching over 8 bases. V lost 10 bases, J lost 7 bases, and 9 bases stayed unmatched. Looked up from germline, CDR1 is SGHNT and CDR2 is YYREEE (reference sequence). The CDR3 totals 13 residues.

This clone was recorded a few times. V is TRBV5-1 and J is TRBJ1-5, with D tentatively TRBD1 (5 bases). The germline gives CDR1 SGHRS, CDR2 YFSETQ. This CDR3 is built from 15 residues. Trimming took 0 bases from V and 4 from J, leaving 11 bases between them. The CDR3: CASSLGTPGNQPQHF. The CDR3 region has the DNA TGCGCCAGCAGCTTGGGTACCCCAGGGAATCAGCCCCAGCATTTT.

The chain has TRBV7-3 and TRBJ2-7; possibly TRBD2 for D (6 bases). Trimming took off 4 bases at V and 5 bases at J, with 15 bases between the two ends. Germline V lookup: CDR1 SGHTA, CDR2 FQGTGA. The CDR3 sequence is 14 residues long. In DNA, the CDR3 is TGTGCCAGCAGCTCTGGGCGGGGAAAACACGAGCAGTACTTC. It translates to CASSSGRGKHEQYF.

The chain uses TRBV6-2 or TRBV6-3 and TRBJ2-7; 7 nucleotides agree with TRBD1. CDR3 size: 15 residues. Trimming at V came to 5 bases and at J to 0 bases, leaving 7 bases not matched to a gene. Germline V gene data show CDR1 as MNHEY and CDR2 as SVGEGT. CDR3 nucleotide sequence: TGTGCCAGCAGTCGGGACAGCCTCAGCTCCTACGAGCAGTACTTC. Translation gives CASSRDSLSSYEQYF.

The chain joins TRBV4-2 to TRBJ2-3; 14 bases are a match to TRBD2. V was pared by 0 bases and J by 6 bases, with 8 bases of the junction left unmatched. This CDR3 region has 18 residues. The germline V gene encodes CDR1 LGHNA and CDR2 YNFKEQ. CDR3 residues: CASSQDRTSGGNRDTQYF. Written as DNA, the CDR3 is TGTGCCAGCAGCCAAGATAGGACTAGCGGGGGGAATAGGGATACGCAGTATTTT.

The chain combines TRBV5-1 with TRBJ2-3, with TRBD1 matching 7 bases. CDR3 length: 14 residues. The germline gives CDR1 SGHRS, CDR2 YFSETQ. J was trimmed by 1 base and V by 6 bases; bases with no gene match: 5. This CDR3 reads CASTSGQGTDTQYF. The DNA for the CDR3 is TGCGCCAGCACCTCCGGACAGGGCACAGATACGCAGTATTTT.

The DNA of the CDR3 is TGTGCCAGCAGCATCAGACAGGGCCCTTATAAAGAGACCCAGTACTTC. Residues: CASSIRQGPYKETQYF. The V and J genes are TRBV13 and TRBJ2-5; TRBD1 agrees at 7 bases. The CDR3 has 16 amino acids. CDR1 is PRHDT, CDR2 FYEKMQ, per germline (reference sequence). V shed 5 bases and J 3 bases; nucleotides not matched to a gene: 12.

This clone was detected once. The V and J genes are TRBV5-1 and TRBJ1-1; possibly TRBD1 for D (5 bases). The CDR3 is 16 residues long. Germline assignment: CDR1 SGHRS and CDR2 YFSETQ. V dropped 0 bases and J dropped 6 bases, with 18 bases sitting between them. Here the CDR3 DNA reads TGCGCCAGCAGCTTGGGAGACTCAACTCGGGGGGCTGAAGCTTTCTTT. This encodes CASSLGDSTRGAEAFF.

CDR3 sequence: CATSDLTHSTDTQYF. The CDR3 nucleotides are TGTGCCACCAGTGATTTAACACATAGCACAGATACGCAGTATTTT. This chain links TRBV24-1 with TRBJ2-3; no clear D gene. The V end was cut by 1 base, the J end by 0 bases, with 7 bases between. This CDR3 has 15 residues. Germline CDR1 and CDR2: KGHDR and SFDVKD.

The gene calls are TRBV20-1 and TRBJ2-7, with a possible D match to TRBD2 (5 bases). The V gene's germline CDR1 is DFQATT and CDR2 SNEGSKA (reference sequence). This CDR3 contains 11 residues. CDR3 bases: TGCAGGCCTACAACTGGGAGCGAGCAGTACTTC. Its protein product is CRPTTGSEQYF.

This rearrangement joins TRBV2 to TRBJ1-6; D is perhaps TRBD1 (6 bases). This CDR3 contains 15 residues. Germline CDR1 reads SNHLY; CDR2 reads FYNNEI. Trimming stripped 6 bases from V and 9 bases from J, with 18 bases between. Here the CDR3 DNA reads TGTGCCAGCAGGGATTACAGGGATCGGGGTTCACCCCTCCACTTT. It yields the protein CASRDYRDRGSPLHF.

The gene calls are TRBV28 and TRBJ2-3; D unresolved. V lost 8 bases and J lost 1, with 10 bases in between. The CDR3 totals 13 residues. The germline gives CDR1 MDHEN, CDR2 SYDVKM. The CDR3 sequence: CASSRRGTDTQYF. In nucleotides, the CDR3 is TGTGCCAGCTCCCGACGGGGCACAGATACGCAGTATTTT.

The V gene is TRBV2, the J gene TRBJ2-7, with a possible D match to TRBD1 (5 bases). V gave up 6 bases and J gave up 7 bases, with 16 bases separating them. This CDR3 region has 13 residues. CDR1 is SNHLY, CDR2 FYNNEI, per germline. The CDR3 DNA reads as TGTGCCAGCAGGAGACTGGACACCGCTGAGCAGTACTTC. Encoded protein: CASRRLDTAEQYF. Together with reference TRBV2 and TRBJ2-7, the CDR3 gives the full variable domain: EPEVTQTPSHQVTQMGQEVILRCVPISNHLYFYWYRQILGQKVEFLVSFYNNEISEKSEIFDDQFSVERPDGSNFTLKIRSTKLEDSAMYFCASRRLDTAEQYFGPGTRLTVT.